The 13 T cell receptor beta chains reported below all come from one sample, sequenced in a study of blood T cell repertoires in COVID-19. Libraries were prepared by immunoSEQ multiplex PCR; TCRdb keeps only in-frame clonotypes and omits some of them. The sample holds 120,000 or so clones; approximately 87% are singletons and the top ten take 3.5% to 4.5%. Sequencing was performed on peripheral blood. The receptors were gathered from a woman in her sixties with acute or convalescent COVID-19.

The chain recombines TRBV3-1 (or the pseudogene TRBV3-2) with TRBJ2-1; TRBD2 matches 11 bases. Germline lookup yields CDR1 LGHDT and CDR2 YNNKEL (reference sequence). The length of the CDR3 is 19 residues. The ends lost 4 bases at V and 6 bases at J; junction bases unmatched: 17. The CDR3 DNA reads TGTGCCAGCAGCCCCTCCGGGACTAGCGGTCTGAGTCGGGTCAATGAGCAGTTCTTC. Translating gives CASSPSGTSGLSRVNEQFF.

This chain uses TRBV18 with TRBJ1-4; D gene unclear. CDR1 is KGHSH, CDR2 LQKENI, per germline. The CDR3 totals 15 residues. With 3 bases removed from V and 6 bases from J, the gap between germline ends came to 14 bases. The CDR3 reads CASSPPLREYEKLFF. In nucleotides, the CDR3 is TGTGCCAGCTCACCTCCCCTCCGGGAGTATGAAAAACTGTTTTTT.

This chain uses TRBV5-1 with TRBJ1-4, with D uncertain. This CDR3 comprises 17 residues. Germline CDR1 is SGHRS and CDR2 is YFSETQ. V was cut by 4 bases and J by 1 base, with 17 bases left in between. The CDR3 DNA sequence: TGCGCCAGCAGCCTGAGGCCCCGGACTGGAACTAATGAAAAACTGTTTTTT. It encodes CASSLRPRTGTNEKLFF.

The chain uses TRBV7-9 and TRBJ2-1; D possibly corresponds to TRBD1 (6 bases). Trimming removed 1 base from V and 13 bases from J, with 11 bases in between. The germline gives CDR1 SEHNR, CDR2 FQNEAQ (reference sequence). This CDR3 region has 12 residues. The CDR3 sequence is CASSLERGFQFF. DNA for the CDR3: TGTGCCAGCAGCTTAGAAAGGGGGTTTCAGTTCTTC.

The V call is TRBV10-3, the J call TRBJ2-2; D perhaps matches TRBD1 (6 bases). CDR1 is ENHRY, CDR2 SYGVKD, per germline. This CDR3 region has 16 residues. Trimming removed 7 bases from V and 0 bases from J, with 15 bases in between. CDR3 sequence: CAITSQGTTNTGELFF. CDR3 DNA sequence: TGTGCCATCACGTCCCAGGGGACAACGAACACCGGGGAGCTGTTTTTT.

Written as DNA, the CDR3 is TGCAGTGCTAGTAAGGACGAGCGGACTCAGTTCTTC. This codes for CSASKDERTQFF. The chain uses TRBV20-1 and TRBJ2-1; D possibly corresponds to TRBD2 (5 bases). The CDR3 loop spans 12 amino acids. Per germline, CDR1 DFQATT and CDR2 SNEGSKA (reference sequence). V was cut by 3 bases and J by 13 bases, with 16 bases left in between.

The sample holds one count of this clone. The chain has TRBV5-6 and TRBJ2-1; D not certain. Germline V CDR1 and CDR2: SGHDT, YYEEEE. This CDR3 comprises 15 residues. Trimming cost V 4 bases and J 4 bases, with 15 bases left between them. The CDR3 bases are TGTGCCAGCAGCCTCCAGTCCCGCCCTTACAATGAGCAGTTCTTC. Its translation is CASSLQSRPYNEQFF.

The chain uses TRBV7-9 and TRBJ2-7, with a tentative D call TRBD1 (6 bases). Trimming removed 5 bases at V and 6 bases at J, with 14 bases between. The CDR3 has 13 residues. Germline V gene data show CDR1 as SEHNR and CDR2 as FQNEAQ (reference sequence). The CDR3 coding sequence is TGTGCCAGCAGCCCGACAGGTCCCTCCGAGCAGTACTTC. It specifies CASSPTGPSEQYF.

The V call is TRBV4-2, the J call TRBJ2-1, with 13 nucleotides matching TRBD2. Germline lookup yields CDR1 LGHNA and CDR2 YNFKEQ. The J segment lost 7 bases and the V segment lost 0 bases, leaving 3 bases of the junction unmatched. The CDR3 is 16 amino acids. CDR3 in DNA: TGTGCCAGCAGCCAAGATCCGACTAGCGGGAGGAATGAGCAGTTCTTC. The encoded protein is CASSQDPTSGRNEQFF.

This clone was counted a few times. V is TRBV28 and J is TRBJ1-2; perhaps TRBD1 as D (6 bases). Trimming pared 10 bases from V and 1 base from J, leaving 10 bases between. This CDR3 has 12 amino acids. Germline CDR1 MDHEN, CDR2 SYDVKM. The CDR3 DNA follows: TGTGCCACCATAGGGGGTAACTATGGCTACACCTTC. It is translated as CATIGGNYGYTF.

The chain uses TRBV4-1 and TRBJ2-1; 9 positions agree with TRBD2. This CDR3 comprises 16 residues. Unmatched junction bases numbered 3, after V lost 3 bases and J lost 0 bases. From germline, CDR1 is MGHRA and CDR2 YSYEKL. The DNA for the CDR3 is TGCGCCAGCAGCCAGGGACTAGCCAGCTCCTACAATGAGCAGTTCTTC. This codes for CASSQGLASSYNEQFF.

This clone was picked up one time. The gene calls are TRBV29-1 and TRBJ2-2; D is ambiguous. The germline V gene has CDR1 SQVTM and CDR2 ANQGSEA. V was pared by 4 bases and J by 2 bases, with 5 bases between. CDR3 length: 12 amino acids. CDR3 DNA: TGCAGCGTTGCTTCTAACACCGGGGAGCTGTTTTTT. Its translation: CSVASNTGELFF.

This clone appeared once. The chain combines TRBV7-9 with TRBJ1-1, with D possibly TRBD1 on 6 matching bases. The CDR3 sequence is 14 residues long. Trimming cost V 5 bases and J 5 bases, with 15 bases left between them. The germline gives CDR1 SEHNR, CDR2 FQNEAQ (reference sequence). CDR3 nucleotides: TGTGCCAGCAGCGTCACAGGGAGTTGGACTGAAGCTTTCTTT. As protein: CASSVTGSWTEAFF.